This T cell receptor beta chain was identified in a study of beta chain features in type 1 diabetes. Study context: Some 99 million sorted cells were examined across all samples.

Study results and caveats: Shorter TCRB CDR3s, moderately but significantly so, marked every one of the four CD4+ subsets in Type 1 diabetes patients. VDJ junctions from type 1 diabetes patients carried fewer insertions and larger deletions. Patients' naive, central memory and Treg TCRB repertoires seemed closer to one another than those of healthy donors.

Every isolated RNA sample was fully reverse transcribed, so sequencing captured expressed TCRB transcripts. Profiled with immunoSEQ multiplex PCR; TCRdb holds only in-frame clones, not every one. The sample has roughly 150,000 clones; 6.5% to 9.5% are singletons. Germline CDR1 is SGHDN and CDR2 is FVKESK. The ends were cut back, 2 bases at V and 0 bases at J, with 15 bases in the middle. The CDR3 loop spans 17 amino acids. About this clone itself: Its antigen is undetermined.

The TCR comes from a woman in her thirties or forties with type 1 diabetes. The V and J genes are TRBV14 and TRBJ2-3, with a weak D call TRBD2 (6 bases). Material: central memory CD4+ T cells from blood. The CDR3 sequence: CASSQFRSGPSTDTQYF. Here the CDR3 DNA reads TGTGCCAGCAGCCAATTCCGGAGCGGGCCAAGCACAGATACGCAGTATTTT.